One sample yielded the 22 T cell receptor beta chains listed below, sequenced in a study of radiation and T cells in renal cell carcinoma. Repertoires were generated with immunoSEQ multiplex PCR, while TCRdb's copy carries only in-frame clones and drops some. The data show 100,000 to 150,000 clones, approximately 78% seen once. Time point specified: baseline pretreatment blood. The treatment is: 15 Gy SBRT to primary tumor, nephrectomy 4 weeks later. This material consisted of blood, taken from a patient whose treatment included radiotherapy and nephrectomy. Receptor source: a woman aged 55-69 years with renal cell carcinoma.

A word on this clone: The junction departs from the called germline gene at one end, perhaps through a read error. This sequence joins TRBV20-1 and TRBJ2-7, with 8 positions matching TRBD1. Germline-derived CDR1 and CDR2 are DFQATT and SNEGSKA (reference sequence). CDR3 length: 11 residues. The CDR3 bases are TGCAGTGCTGGGCAGGACAGGGACCGGCGCTTC. This sequence encodes CSAGQDRDRRF.

The V call is TRBV18, the J call TRBJ2-7; D gene unclear. This CDR3 contains 16 residues. The V gene lost 0 bases and the J gene lost 7 bases, with 19 bases spanning the gap. Per germline, CDR1 KGHSH and CDR2 LQKENI. In DNA form, the CDR3 reads TGTGCCAGCTCACCACCAAACCGGCAGCCGAACGGGGAGCAGTACTTC. Its protein is CASSPPNRQPNGEQYF.

The V call is TRBV6-4, the J call TRBJ1-1; D might be TRBD1 (5 bases). CDR1 is MRHNA, CDR2 SNTAGT, per germline. Trimming took 3 bases from V and 1 from J, leaving 12 bases between them. The CDR3 spans 15 residues. CDR3 in amino acids: CASSEGAGRNTEAFF. The CDR3 DNA sequence: TGTGCCAGCAGTGAAGGGGCAGGTCGGAACACTGAAGCTTTCTTT.

The DNA of the CDR3 is TGCGCCAGCAGCTTGGGGGACAGGGCAGAGAATTCACCCCTCCACTTT. Translated: CASSLGDRAENSPLHF. The chain employs TRBV5-1 and TRBJ1-6, with 9 nucleotides matching TRBD1. V lost 0 bases to trimming and J lost 7 bases; unmatched junction nucleotides: 5. The CDR3 consists of 16 residues. Germline assignment: CDR1 SGHRS and CDR2 YFSETQ.

The chain joins TRBV7-6 to TRBJ2-2; TRBD1 agrees at 11 bases. The junction had 8 bases not matched to a gene; V was cut back by 11 bases and J by 6 bases. CDR1 is SGHVS and CDR2 is FNYEAQ in the germline V gene. This CDR3 comprises 14 residues. The DNA of the CDR3 is TGTGCCGGGGGAGGACAGGGGGCTTCCGGGGAGCTGTTTTTT. It translates to CAGGGQGASGELFF. Together with reference TRBV7-6 and TRBJ2-2, the CDR3 gives the full variable domain: GAGVSQSPRYKVTKRGQDVALRCDPISGHVSLYWYRQALGQGPEFLTYFNYEAQQDKSGLPNDRFSAERPEGSISTLTIQRTEQRDSAMYRCAGGGQGASGELFFGEGSRLTVL.

The chain joins TRBV5-4 to TRBJ1-4; 7 bases map to TRBD1. The trim removed 4 bases at V and 3 bases at J, leaving 3 bases unmatched. Germline V gene lookup returns CDR1 SGHNT and CDR2 YYREEE (reference sequence). The length of the CDR3 is 14 residues. CDR3: CASSPGTANEKLFF. CDR3 coding DNA: TGTGCCAGCAGCCCCGGGACAGCTAATGAAAAACTGTTTTTT.

V usage is TRBV2 and J usage is TRBJ1-4; D is perhaps TRBD1 (5 bases). With 5 bases removed from V and 7 bases from J, the gap between germline ends came to 17 bases. CDR3 length equals 15 residues. Germline CDR1 is SNHLY and CDR2 is FYNNEI. CDR3 region: CASSTDSQGSEKLFF. The CDR3, as DNA: TGTGCCAGCAGTACTGACAGTCAGGGAAGTGAAAAACTGTTTTTT.

J is TRBJ2-5 and V is TRBV6-5; D may be TRBD1 or TRBD2 (5 bases each). Germline CDR1 and CDR2: MNHEY and SVGAGI. V was shortened by 6 bases and J by 5 bases, with 16 bases between the two germline ends. CDR3 length equals 14 residues. The CDR3 sequence is CASRYRDGWETQYF. In DNA, the CDR3 is TGTGCCAGCAGATATAGGGACGGGTGGGAGACCCAGTACTTC.

The chain combines TRBV15 with TRBJ1-3, with D possibly TRBD1 on 5 matching bases. This CDR3 spans 14 amino acids. The germline CDR1 and CDR2 sequences are LNHNV and YYDKDF (reference sequence). V dropped 5 bases and J dropped 0 bases, with 8 bases sitting between them. This CDR3 reads CATSRGLSGNTIYF. Here the CDR3 DNA reads TGTGCCACCAGCCGGGGACTCTCTGGAAACACCATATATTTT.

This clone was detected only a few times. V is TRBV6-6 and J is TRBJ1-5, with unresolved D. Germline CDR1 is MNHNY and CDR2 is SVGAGI (reference sequence). This CDR3 region has 12 residues. Trimming left V 2 bases short and J 4 bases short, with 3 bases between. The CDR3 DNA reads TGTGCCAGCAGTTACGCTAATCAGCCCCAGCATTTT. The encoded protein is CASSYANQPQHF.

The V and J genes are TRBV18 and TRBJ1-1; 7 nucleotides agree with TRBD1. The germline V gene has CDR1 KGHSH and CDR2 LQKENI. V shed 3 bases, J shed 4 bases, and the junction held 8 bases outside the gene matches. The CDR3 loop spans 15 amino acids. In DNA form, the CDR3 reads TGTGCCAGCTCACCCCAGGGACAGTTGGGCACTGAAGCTTTCTTT. This translates into CASSPQGQLGTEAFF.

The genes are TRBV9 and TRBJ2-3; 9 bases line up with TRBD2. This CDR3 is built from 16 residues. Germline V gene lookup returns CDR1 SGDLS and CDR2 YYNGEE. V trimming: 0 bases; J trimming: 4 bases; junction bases outside the gene matches: 6. CDR3 protein: CASSVGASGNADTQYF. The CDR3 region has the DNA TGTGCCAGCAGCGTAGGAGCTAGCGGGAACGCAGATACGCAGTATTTT.

The chain's CDR3 is CASNLQGATNEKLFF. The CDR3 DNA reads TGTGCCAGCAACCTCCAGGGGGCAACTAATGAAAAACTGTTTTTT. The chain is built from TRBV2 and TRBJ1-4, with 7 bases fitting TRBD1. V shed 7 bases, J shed 0 bases, and the junction held 5 bases outside the gene matches. Germline CDR1 reads SNHLY; CDR2 reads FYNNEI. This CDR3 spans 15 amino acids.

V is TRBV4-1 and J is TRBJ1-1; TRBD1 might be the D (5 bases). Trimming shortened V by 0 bases and J by 8 bases, and 10 bases separated the two germline ends. Germline assignment: CDR1 MGHRA and CDR2 YSYEKL. The CDR3 runs to 13 residues. The CDR3 bases are TGCGCCAGCAGCCAAGACCCCAGACAGGAAGCTTTCTTT. Amino acid sequence: CASSQDPRQEAFF.

The V gene is TRBV19, the J gene TRBJ1-2; tentative D call: TRBD1 (6 bases). V was shortened by 7 bases and J by 2 bases, with 17 bases between the two germline ends. This CDR3 has 15 residues. CDR1 and CDR2 from the germline V gene are LNHDA and SQIVND (reference sequence). The CDR3 DNA reads as TGTGCCAGTAATAGCGGGACACAGAGGAACTATGGCTACACCTTC. As protein: CASNSGTQRNYGYTF.

The genes are TRBV30 and TRBJ1-1, with D possibly TRBD1 on 5 matching bases. CDR3 size: 13 residues. Trimming removed 3 bases at V and 9 bases at J, with 17 bases between. Per the germline V gene, CDR1 is GTSNPN and CDR2 is SVGIG (reference sequence). DNA of the CDR3: TGTGCCTGGAGGGGGGGAACAGTGCAAAAAGCTTTCTTT. Protein: CAWRGGTVQKAFF.

The V call is TRBV4-1, the J call TRBJ1-4; the match to TRBD1 covers 8 bases. In germline, CDR1 is MGHRA, CDR2 YSYEKL. CDR3 length: 15 amino acids. V was clipped by 1 base and J by 8 bases; unmatched bases: 6. The CDR3 loop reads CASSQGTGWAEKLFF. The CDR3, as DNA: TGCGCCAGCAGCCAAGGGACAGGGTGGGCCGAAAAACTGTTTTTT.

The CDR3 region has the DNA TGTGCCAGCAGTTCGGCGGACCCATACGAGCAGTACTTC. It translates to CASSSADPYEQYF. This chain links TRBV6-5 with TRBJ2-7; D remains unclear. V was trimmed by 4 bases and J by 4 bases, leaving 11 bases between them. The CDR3 has 13 amino acids. CDR1 and CDR2 from the germline V gene are MNHEY and SVGAGI.

The chain recombines TRBV6-4 with TRBJ2-1; tentative D call: TRBD2 (6 bases). V was shortened by 3 bases and J by 5 bases, with 8 bases between the two germline ends. Germline CDR1 reads MRHNA; CDR2 reads SNTAGT. CDR3 length: 13 amino acids. This CDR3 is CASSEGLNNEQFF. In DNA form, the CDR3 reads TGTGCCAGCAGTGAGGGACTGAACAATGAGCAGTTCTTC.

The CDR3 loop reads CASSLDRQGNEQFF. The CDR3 coding sequence is TGTGCCAGCAGCTTAGACCGGCAGGGCAATGAGCAGTTCTTC. The rearrangement links TRBV7-9 to TRBJ2-1; D possibly corresponds to TRBD1 (5 bases). This CDR3 is built from 14 residues. The germline V and J ends were trimmed by 1 base and 6 bases, with 10 bases remaining between them. Germline-derived CDR1 and CDR2 are SEHNR and FQNEAQ (reference sequence).

J is TRBJ2-3 and V is TRBV7-2; D is perhaps TRBD2 (5 bases). The CDR3 sequence is 17 residues long. Germline V gene sequence: CDR1 SGHTA, CDR2 FQGNSA. Trimming removed 5 bases at V and 0 bases at J, with 18 bases between. CDR3 sequence: CASSPYGLSKSTDTQYF. The CDR3 DNA sequence: TGTGCCAGCAGCCCATACGGACTCTCAAAGAGCACAGATACGCAGTATTTT.

The rearrangement joins TRBV7-6 to TRBJ2-2; TRBD1 might be the D (5 bases). The CDR3 loop spans 18 amino acids. Germline-derived CDR1 and CDR2 are SGHVS and FNYEAQ. Trimming took off 3 bases at V and 5 bases at J, with 22 bases between the two ends. The CDR3 reads CASSFEGALVPGTGELFF. CDR3 in DNA: TGTGCCAGCAGCTTTGAAGGGGCCTTAGTCCCCGGGACCGGGGAGCTGTTTTTT.